Below, 7 T cell receptor beta chains from the same sample are listed, as sequenced in a study of early T cells in non-severe SARS-CoV-2 infection. A single record per CDR3 protein comes from TCRdb applying MiXCR to the 5' RACE reads. The sample lists 100,000 or so distinct CDR3 sequences; roughly 17% were seen once. Sequenced material: whole blood, taken at baseline. The receptors here all came from an adult who was a healthcare worker with PCR-confirmed SARS-CoV-2 infection or an uninfected control (not recorded which).

This clonotype was found many times. The genes are TRBV7-6 and TRBJ2-1, with D perhaps TRBD2 (5 bases). The V and J ends lost 1 base and 2 bases respectively, with 9 bases between them. Germline loops: CDR1 SGHVS, CDR2 FNYEAQ. The CDR3 has 15 residues. Here the CDR3 reads CASSLGGETYNEQFF. The CDR3 nucleotides read TGTGCCAGCAGCTTAGGGGGAGAAACCTACAATGAGCAGTTCTTC. The variable domain in full, completed from reference TRBV7-6 and TRBJ2-1, reads GAGVSQSPRYKVTKRGQDVALRCDPISGHVSLYWYRQALGQGPEFLTYFNYEAQQDKSGLPNDRFSAERPEGSISTLTIQRTEQRDSAMYRCASSLGGETYNEQFFGPGTRLTVL.

This clonotype came up a few times. V is TRBV28 and J is TRBJ1-5; 9 bases map to TRBD1. The CDR3 contains 17 residues. V shed 2 bases, J shed 6 bases, and the junction held 11 bases outside the gene matches. The germline CDR1 and CDR2 sequences are MDHEN and SYDVKM. CDR3 loop: CASSLAPSGTGTQPQHF. The CDR3 bases are TGTGCCAGCAGTTTAGCTCCATCCGGGACAGGGACTCAGCCCCAGCATTTT.

This sequence joins TRBV28 and TRBJ1-5, with D hard to call. CDR3 length equals 12 residues. The V end was cut by 5 bases, the J end by 9 bases, with 11 bases between. Germline lookup yields CDR1 MDHEN and CDR2 SYDVKM. The CDR3 region has the DNA TGTGCCAGCAGTACTGGGGTTTCGCCCCAGCATTTT. This sequence encodes CASSTGVSPQHF.

J is TRBJ2-3 and V is TRBV29-1, with 8 bases matching TRBD2. Germline V lookup: CDR1 SQVTM, CDR2 ANQGSEA. This CDR3 contains 14 residues. V lost 5 bases and J lost 6; bases outside the gene matches: 10. The CDR3 reads CSVLTSGRKDTQYF. The CDR3 DNA reads as TGCAGCGTTCTCACTAGCGGAAGAAAGGATACGCAGTATTTT.

This sequence joins TRBV7-8 and TRBJ2-7; D gene unclear. The CDR3 covers 14 residues. The germline V gene has CDR1 SGHVS and CDR2 FQNEAQ. V was shortened by 3 bases and J by 6 bases, with 15 bases between the two germline ends. The CDR3 nucleotides are TGTGCCAGCAGCTTTATTGGGGTGACCCGCGAGCAGTACTTC. Residues: CASSFIGVTREQYF.

The chain carries TRBV20-1 and TRBJ2-7; possible D gene TRBD1, 5 bases. Germline assignment: CDR1 DFQATT and CDR2 SNEGSKA (reference sequence). The ends were cut back, 7 bases at V and 2 bases at J, with 15 bases in the middle. This CDR3 has 13 amino acids. CDR3 residues: CSGRTLKTYEQYF. The CDR3 DNA is TGCAGTGGGCGGACACTGAAAACCTACGAGCAGTACTTC.

The chain links TRBV18 to TRBJ1-5; D is perhaps TRBD1 (6 bases). Trimming took off 6 bases at V and 4 bases at J, with 16 bases between the two ends. CDR1 is KGHSH, CDR2 LQKENI, per germline. CDR3 length equals 15 residues. The CDR3 DNA follows: TGTGCCAGCTCCCCCGCCAGGGGACCAAATCAGCCCCAGCATTTT. Protein product: CASSPARGPNQPQHF.